This TCR beta chain is drawn from a study of cytomegalovirus exposure and HLA in healthy donors. Notes on the study in general: Follow-up analysis found HLA locus-dependent TCR association rates, highest for DRB1 and lowest for HLA-C. In vitro, a few CMV-associated chains proved specific for CMV antigens.

Concerning this clone itself: The antigen remains undetermined.

Germline values: CDR1 MNHEY, CDR2 SMNVEV (reference sequence). V was pared by 3 bases and J by 5 bases, with 19 bases between. This CDR3 is built from 17 residues. Use of 60 Vbeta and 13 Jbeta primers characterized the PCR. Here immunoSEQ multiplex PCR was the method, and the copy in TCRdb shows in-frame clones only, minus some. Recorded for this sample: some 140,000 clones. Sequenced material: PBMCs. The chain is built from TRBV27 and TRBJ2-2, with a tentative D call TRBD1 (6 bases). The sequence was obtained from a woman in her forties in good health and CMV-seronegative. The CDR3 sequence is CASSFPYGQGKTGELFF. The CDR3 region has the DNA TGTGCCAGCAGTTTCCCCTACGGGCAGGGGAAGACCGGGGAGCTGTTTTTT.